A single sample is the source of the 30 T cell receptor beta chains below, sequenced in a study of long-term antiretroviral therapy in people with HIV. Runs used v3.0 of the immunoSEQ assay and were done at survey level. TCRdb's copy holds only in-frame clones and misses some; the assay was immunoSEQ multiplex PCR. This sample carries 25,000 to 35,000 clones, approximately 97% of them seen once, and the ten largest clones take approximately 3%. The sample consisted of unsorted PBMCs, taken 6.9 years after starting antiretroviral therapy. These TCRs come from a man in his thirties or forties with HIV.

The V gene is TRBV29-1, the J gene TRBJ2-1, with D possibly being TRBD1 or TRBD2 (5 bases each). Germline CDR1 reads SQVTM; CDR2 reads ANQGSEA. This CDR3 has 12 residues. The germline V and J ends were trimmed by 6 bases and 12 bases, with 18 bases remaining between them. The CDR3 DNA reads TGCAGCGTCCTACTTGGGGGTTATGCGCAGTTCTTC. Translation: CSVLLGGYAQFF.

This chain connects TRBV27 to TRBJ2-5; 7 nucleotides line up with TRBD2. Germline CDR1 MNHEY, CDR2 SMNVEV (reference sequence). J was trimmed by 2 bases and V by 0 bases; bases with no gene match: 6. The CDR3 runs 16 residues. The CDR3 region is CASSLSNGGEQETQYF. The CDR3 coding sequence is TGTGCCAGCAGTTTATCGAATGGGGGGGAACAAGAGACCCAGTACTTC.

The J gene is TRBJ2-3, the V gene TRBV5-1; D remains unclear. Germline V gene lookup returns CDR1 SGHRS and CDR2 YFSETQ. The CDR3 runs to 13 residues. Trimming pared 1 base from V and 1 base from J, leaving 4 bases between. For the CDR3, the DNA is TGCGCCAGCAGCTTGACGGGCACAGATACGCAGTATTTT. It encodes CASSLTGTDTQYF.

The rearrangement uses TRBV6-5 and TRBJ2-5; unclear D gene. Looked up from germline, CDR1 is MNHEY and CDR2 is SVGAGI. V was clipped by 0 bases and J by 4 bases, with 9 bases between them. This CDR3 contains 14 residues. DNA of the CDR3: TGTGCCAGCAGTTACTCGAGAATGGGAGAGACCCAGTACTTC. It codes for CASSYSRMGETQYF.

This chain links TRBV6-6 with TRBJ1-1; no firm D call. CDR3 size: 13 residues. Looked up from germline, CDR1 is MNHNY and CDR2 is SVGAGI (reference sequence). Trimming pared 0 bases from V and 8 bases from J, leaving 10 bases between. The CDR3 spells CASSYSNGREAFF. CDR3 nucleotide sequence: TGTGCCAGCAGTTACTCGAACGGCAGGGAAGCTTTCTTT.

The rearrangement links TRBV29-1 to TRBJ2-3; 10 nucleotides match TRBD1. Germline V gene data show CDR1 as SQVTM and CDR2 as ANQGSEA. The J segment lost 3 bases and the V segment lost 6 bases, leaving 9 bases of the junction unmatched. The CDR3 runs to 15 residues. CDR3 nucleotides: TGCAGCGTGGGGGGGGACAGGGGAGGGACAGATACGCAGTATTTT. It yields the protein CSVGGDRGGTDTQYF.

The CDR3 DNA follows: TGTGCCGCAACCGGGACGGACAGACGAGCCGTGAACACTGAAGCTTTCTTT. Protein: CAATGTDRRAVNTEAFF. The genes are TRBV10-3 and TRBJ1-1, with a possible D match to TRBD1 (6 bases). Trimming stripped 11 bases from V and 0 bases from J, with 25 bases between. CDR3 length: 17 residues. Per germline, CDR1 ENHRY and CDR2 SYGVKD.

This clone was detected once. This chain joins TRBV6-1 and TRBJ1-2; D remains unclear. The CDR3 sequence is 14 residues long. V was cut by 4 bases and J by 0 bases, with 9 bases left in between. Germline V gene sequence: CDR1 MNHNS, CDR2 SASEGT. The CDR3 coding sequence is TGTGCCAGCAGTGGAGACGGAGCTAACTATGGCTACACCTTC. It codes for CASSGDGANYGYTF.

The chain links TRBV6-1 to TRBJ1-5; a weak D match, TRBD1 (5 bases). Germline V gene lookup returns CDR1 MNHNS and CDR2 SASEGT. V was pared by 3 bases and J by 9 bases, with 6 bases between. This CDR3 is built from 11 residues. The CDR3 here is CASSDRAPQHF. The DNA for the CDR3 is TGTGCCAGCAGTGACAGGGCGCCCCAGCATTTT.

This clone was seen just once. The genes are TRBV6-1 and TRBJ1-5; no reliable D call. Looked up from germline, CDR1 is MNHNS and CDR2 is SASEGT. V dropped 5 bases and J dropped 9 bases, with 11 bases sitting between them. The CDR3 sequence is 12 residues long. The CDR3 DNA follows: TGTGCCAGCAGTCCAGGTCCCCGGCCCCAGCATTTT. Translation gives CASSPGPRPQHF.

The rearrangement uses TRBV29-1 and TRBJ2-3; D call uncertain. V gave up 7 bases and J gave up 5 bases, with 22 bases separating them. Germline V gives CDR1 SQVTM, CDR2 ANQGSEA. This CDR3 comprises 15 residues. DNA of the CDR3: TGCAGCGGCGCCCCGGGCCAGGTCAGAGGAGATACGCAGTATTTT. It codes for CSGAPGQVRGDTQYF.

V and J are TRBV12-5 and TRBJ2-7, with 7 bases matching TRBD2. Germline V gene lookup returns CDR1 LGHNT and CDR2 FRNRAP. V gave up 0 bases and J gave up 1 base; unmatched junction bases: 9. The CDR3 spans 17 residues. CDR3 residues: CASGLVRGSSASYEQYF. The CDR3 nucleotides read TGTGCTAGTGGTTTGGTACGCGGGAGCAGTGCTTCCTACGAGCAGTACTTC.

The CDR3 is CASSEALGGTEAFF. In DNA, the CDR3 is TGTGCCAGCAGTGAAGCGCTGGGGGGCACTGAAGCTTTCTTT. The rearrangement joins TRBV2 to TRBJ1-1; a weak D match, TRBD1 (5 bases). The CDR3 extends over 14 amino acids. Germline V lookup: CDR1 SNHLY, CDR2 FYNNEI. The V gene lost 0 bases and the J gene lost 4 bases, with 9 bases spanning the gap.

The chain combines TRBV5-1 with TRBJ2-7, with 9 bases identical to TRBD2. J was trimmed by 5 bases and V by 3 bases; bases with no gene match: 6. The length of the CDR3 is 14 residues. In germline, CDR1 is SGHRS, CDR2 YFSETQ. The CDR3, as DNA: TGCGCCAGCAGCTACTATAGCGGGAGCCACGAGCAGTACTTC. This encodes CASSYYSGSHEQYF.

The V gene is TRBV19, the J gene TRBJ1-5, with D tentatively TRBD1 (6 bases). Germline V gene lookup returns CDR1 LNHDA and CDR2 SQIVND (reference sequence). Trimming cost V 5 bases and J 4 bases, with 15 bases left between them. This CDR3 region has 15 residues. CDR3 sequence reads: CASSSQGLVNQPQHF. CDR3 nucleotide sequence: TGTGCCAGTAGTTCACAGGGACTGGTAAATCAGCCCCAGCATTTT.

The rearrangement uses TRBV7-3 and TRBJ2-1; possible D gene TRBD1, 5 bases. In germline, CDR1 is SGHTA, CDR2 FQGTGA. Trimming removed 3 bases at V and 6 bases at J, with 15 bases between. This CDR3 contains 15 residues. The DNA for the CDR3 is TGTGCCAGCAGCTTTAGCCCTGACAGTATCAATGAGCAGTTCTTC. Translated, it gives CASSFSPDSINEQFF.

The chain combines TRBV19 with TRBJ1-3; D perhaps matches TRBD1 (5 bases). The CDR3 is 14 amino acids. Trimming took off 6 bases at V and 2 bases at J, with 11 bases between the two ends. Germline V gene lookup returns CDR1 LNHDA and CDR2 SQIVND (reference sequence). CDR3 sequence reads: CASSDSDTGNTIYF. CDR3 bases: TGTGCCAGTAGCGACTCGGACACTGGAAACACCATATATTTT.

The chain carries TRBV7-2 and TRBJ2-7, with D perhaps assigned TRBD1 or TRBD2 (6 bases each). V lost 7 bases to trimming and J lost 2 bases, with 15 bases between them. Germline V gives CDR1 SGHTA, CDR2 FQGNSA. The CDR3 contains 14 residues. The CDR3 loop is CASIRGQGAYEQYF. The DNA of the CDR3 is TGTGCCAGCATCCGGGGGCAAGGGGCCTACGAGCAGTACTTC.

V and J are TRBV30 and TRBJ2-1; D is uncertain. The germline V gene has CDR1 GTSNPN and CDR2 SVGIG (reference sequence). V was cut by 5 bases and J by 7 bases, with 9 bases left in between. This CDR3 is 11 amino acids long. CDR3 sequence (DNA): TGTGCCTGGGAGTACGGGAATGAGCAGTTCTTC. It yields the protein CAWEYGNEQFF.

This chain connects TRBV4-1 to TRBJ2-5; tentatively, D is TRBD2 (6 bases). V gave up 2 bases and J gave up 5 bases, with 12 bases separating them. This CDR3 has 14 amino acids. Germline assignment: CDR1 MGHRA and CDR2 YSYEKL. The CDR3, as DNA: TGCGCCAGCAGCCAAACGCCGGGGGAGGAGACCCAGTACTTC. Translation: CASSQTPGEETQYF.

The chain has TRBV14 and TRBJ2-1; TRBD2 is a possible D gene (6 bases). The CDR3 loop spans 19 amino acids. V dropped 4 bases and J dropped 6 bases, with 28 bases sitting between them. The germline V gene encodes CDR1 SGHDN and CDR2 FVKESK. The CDR3 loop reads CASSPKSIYQGRDFNEQFF. The CDR3 DNA reads TGTGCCAGCAGCCCTAAATCTATATACCAAGGGCGGGACTTCAATGAGCAGTTCTTC.

This clone was picked up a small number of times. The rearrangement joins TRBV7-3 to TRBJ2-7; 10 bases fit TRBD1. With V trimmed by 5 bases and J by 5 bases, 9 bases remained unmatched. Germline V CDR1 and CDR2: SGHTA, FQGTGA. This CDR3 comprises 15 residues. The CDR3 DNA reads TGTGCCAGCAGCATCTCCGGGACAGGGGTCCACGAGCAGTACTTC. Amino acids: CASSISGTGVHEQYF.

This clone was counted once. The rearrangement links TRBV6-6 to TRBJ2-5; D remains unclear. V was pared by 7 bases and J by 1 base, with 7 bases between. The CDR3 extends over 12 amino acids. From germline, CDR1 is MNHNY and CDR2 SVGAGI (reference sequence). The CDR3 DNA follows: TGTGCCAGCACCTGGAGCCAAGAGACCCAGTACTTC. Encoded protein: CASTWSQETQYF.

The V and J genes are TRBV7-2 and TRBJ2-7; maybe TRBD1 (5 bases). Germline assignment: CDR1 SGHTA and CDR2 FQGNSA. This CDR3 comprises 14 residues. V gave up 6 bases and J gave up 4 bases, with 16 bases separating them. The CDR3 bases are TGTGCCAGCAGACGACGTGGGGCTGTTTACGAGCAGTACTTC. It yields the protein CASRRRGAVYEQYF.

This chain links TRBV7-2 with TRBJ2-7; no reliable D call. V lost 1 base and J lost 4, with 14 bases in between. This CDR3 comprises 15 residues. Germline V CDR1 and CDR2: SGHTA, FQGNSA. The CDR3 here is CASSLEVLRNYEQYF. DNA for the CDR3: TGTGCCAGCAGCTTAGAAGTTTTAAGGAATTACGAGCAGTACTTC.

The chain is built from TRBV12-5 and TRBJ2-1, with 14 bases lining up with TRBD2. V lost 8 bases to trimming and J lost 9 bases; unmatched junction nucleotides: 6. The CDR3 consists of 14 residues. Per the germline V gene, CDR1 is LGHNT and CDR2 is FRNRAP. In nucleotides, the CDR3 is TGTGCTAGTCCAGGGACTAGCGGGAGCCCTGAGCAGTTCTTC. Residues: CASPGTSGSPEQFF. Full variable domain (remainder filled in from reference TRBV12-5 and TRBJ2-1): DARVTQTPRHKVTEMGQEVTMRCQPILGHNTVFWYRQTMMQGLELLAYFRNRAPLDDSGMPKDRFSAEMPDATLATLKIQPSEPRDSAVYFCASPGTSGSPEQFFGPGTRLTVL.

This chain links TRBV2 with TRBJ2-7, with 7 bases lining up with TRBD1. After removal of 6 bases from V and 3 bases from J, the junction contained 8 bases not matched to a gene. Germline assignment: CDR1 SNHLY and CDR2 FYNNEI. The CDR3 spans 14 residues. CDR3 amino acids: CASRAPGQYYEQYF. CDR3 nucleotides: TGTGCCAGCAGGGCACCGGGACAGTACTACGAGCAGTACTTC. Variable domain in full (rest from reference TRBV2 and TRBJ2-7): EPEVTQTPSHQVTQMGQEVILRCVPISNHLYFYWYRQILGQKVEFLVSFYNNEISEKSEIFDDQFSVERPDGSNFTLKIRSTKLEDSAMYFCASRAPGQYYEQYFGPGTRLTVT.

The V call is TRBV2, the J call TRBJ2-1; possibly TRBD2 for D (5 bases). Trimming took off 4 bases at V and 5 bases at J, with 15 bases between the two ends. The length of the CDR3 is 15 residues. CDR1 is SNHLY, CDR2 FYNNEI, per germline. Written as DNA, the CDR3 is TGTGCCAGCAGTGTCGAGACTTCCGGGGACAATGAGCAGTTCTTC. Its translation: CASSVETSGDNEQFF. Complete variable domain (other parts from reference TRBV2 and TRBJ2-1): EPEVTQTPSHQVTQMGQEVILRCVPISNHLYFYWYRQILGQKVEFLVSFYNNEISEKSEIFDDQFSVERPDGSNFTLKIRSTKLEDSAMYFCASSVETSGDNEQFFGPGTRLTVL.

This sequence joins TRBV6-4 and TRBJ2-1, with TRBD2 matching 9 bases. Looked up from germline, CDR1 is MRHNA and CDR2 is SNTAGT. The CDR3 runs 16 residues. J was trimmed by 5 bases and V by 2 bases; bases with no gene match: 7. The CDR3 region has the DNA TGTGCCAGCAGTGACGGGGCGGGGGGGGATCACAATGAGCAGTTCTTC. It encodes CASSDGAGGDHNEQFF.

V usage is TRBV5-6 and J usage is TRBJ2-1, with a possible D match to TRBD1 (6 bases). Per the germline V gene, CDR1 is SGHDT and CDR2 is YYEEEE. This CDR3 comprises 15 residues. V was clipped by 3 bases and J by 4 bases, with 14 bases between them. CDR3 sequence: CASSSGDPPYNEQFF. CDR3 sequence (DNA): TGTGCCAGCAGCTCAGGGGACCCACCATACAATGAGCAGTTCTTC.